Below are 19 T cell receptor beta chains sequenced from a single sample in a study of HIV-infected patients and healthy controls. Reverse transcription used around 480 ng RNA and constant-region primers for alpha and beta. Each of the alpha and beta chains got its own library through chain-specific third strand synthesis with indices. One entry per CDR3 protein, called by TCRdb with MiXCR from the 5' RACE reads. The table has roughly 9,100 distinct CDR3 sequences, under 6% seen once. All unsorted peripheral T cells were captured because whole blood was used without fractionation. Specimen: blood. Receptor source: an adult in good health.

This clonotype was observed a handful of times. CDR3 protein: CASSEGGANNQPQHF. In nucleotides, the CDR3 is TGCGCCAGCAGTGAGGGGGGGGCGAACAATCAGCCCCAGCATTTT. The chain combines TRBV10-1 with TRBJ1-5; D might be TRBD1 (6 bases). Trimming removed 2 bases from V and 3 bases from J, with 11 bases in between. Germline-derived CDR1 and CDR2 are WNHNN and SYGVQD (reference sequence). The CDR3 is 15 amino acids.

This clonotype rates as medium-sized. The chain employs TRBV5-1 and TRBJ1-6, with D perhaps matching TRBD1 (5 bases). Germline values: CDR1 SGHRS, CDR2 YFSETQ. Trimming stripped 2 bases from V and 0 bases from J, with 6 bases between. There are 15 residues in the CDR3. In DNA, the CDR3 is TGCGCCAGCAGCTTCGGGGGCTCCTATAATTCACCCCTCCACTTT. Its protein is CASSFGGSYNSPLHF.

This clonotype was picked up many times. J is TRBJ2-7 and V is TRBV7-2; TRBD2 matches 9 bases. Germline V CDR1 and CDR2: SGHTA, FQGNSA. The CDR3 runs to 20 residues. V shed 1 base and J 2 bases; nucleotides not matched to a gene: 18. As DNA, the CDR3 is TGTGCCAGCAGCTTAGAAGGGCCGGCTAGCGGGGTGCAAACTCCCTACGAGCAGTACTTC. Translated: CASSLEGPASGVQTPYEQYF. Using reference TRBV7-2 and TRBJ2-7 for the parts outside the CDR3, the full variable domain is GAGVSQSPSNKVTEKGKDVELRCDPISGHTALYWYRQSLGQGLEFLIYFQGNSAPDKSGLPSDRFSAERTGGSVSTLTIQRTQQEDSAVYLCASSLEGPASGVQTPYEQYFGPGTRLTVT.

In this sample, this clonotype is medium-sized (0.01 to 0.1%). CDR3 bases: TGTGCCAGCAGCGTAGTCCCGGGGGAAGTCACTGAAGCTTTCTTT. This encodes CASSVVPGEVTEAFF. The genes are TRBV9 and TRBJ1-1; a weak D match, TRBD1 (5 bases). CDR1 and CDR2 (germline): SGDLS, YYNGEE. The V and J ends lost 0 bases and 4 bases respectively, with 13 bases between them. The CDR3 loop spans 15 amino acids.

This clonotype occurred a few times. The rearrangement links TRBV4-3 to TRBJ2-3; D unresolved. Between the trimmed V and J ends, which lost 0 bases and 4 bases, there was a span of 8 bases. This CDR3 has 14 residues. The germline V gene encodes CDR1 LGHNA and CDR2 YSLEER. The CDR3 here is CASSQDWHADTQYF. The CDR3 nucleotides are TGCGCCAGCAGCCAAGATTGGCATGCAGATACGCAGTATTTT.

This clonotype was seen a few times. The chain employs TRBV7-2 and TRBJ2-4; D could derive from TRBD1 or TRBD2 (5 bases each). CDR3 length: 14 residues. In germline, CDR1 is SGHTA, CDR2 FQGNSA. V was shortened by 1 base and J by 7 bases, with 11 bases between the two germline ends. For the CDR3, the DNA is TGTGCCAGCAGCTTAGAAGGGGAGCGGAACATTCAGTACTTC. Amino acids: CASSLEGERNIQYF. The full variable domain, with the rest looked up from reference TRBV7-2 and TRBJ2-4, is GAGVSQSPSNKVTEKGKDVELRCDPISGHTALYWYRQSLGQGLEFLIYFQGNSAPDKSGLPSDRFSAERTGGSVSTLTIQRTQQEDSAVYLCASSLEGERNIQYFGAGTRLSVL.

This clonotype was counted at least ten times. The J gene is TRBJ2-7, the V gene TRBV7-2, with D unresolved. CDR3 length: 12 amino acids. Germline CDR1 reads SGHTA; CDR2 reads FQGNSA. V lost 0 bases to trimming and J lost 10 bases, with 10 bases between them. The CDR3 coding sequence is TGTGCCAGCAGCTTAGCGGTGTCGTTTCAGTACTTC. It encodes CASSLAVSFQYF.

The gene calls are TRBV27 and TRBJ2-2, with a weak D call TRBD2 (5 bases). Germline V gene sequence: CDR1 MNHEY, CDR2 SMNVEV (reference sequence). V lost 4 bases and J lost 4, with 13 bases in between. There are 15 residues in the CDR3. CDR3 in amino acids: CASSWTRPGTGELFF. The DNA of the CDR3 is TGTGCCAGCAGTTGGACTCGCCCCGGCACCGGGGAGCTGTTTTTT.

This clonotype was seen ten or more times. V gene TRBV9 combines with J gene TRBJ1-1, with 8 positions matching TRBD1. The CDR3 extends over 13 amino acids. J lost 4 bases, V lost 4 bases, and 3 bases had no gene match. CDR1 and CDR2 (germline): SGDLS, YYNGEE. The CDR3 nucleotides read TGTGCCAGCAGCCCGGACAGGGCCACTGAAGCTTTCTTT. Translating gives CASSPDRATEAFF.

In its sample, this clonotype was seen many times. This rearrangement joins TRBV19 to TRBJ2-1; D call uncertain. Germline V gene lookup returns CDR1 LNHDA and CDR2 SQIVND (reference sequence). Trimming removed 3 bases from V and 9 bases from J, with 15 bases in between. CDR3 length: 14 amino acids. CDR3 protein: CASSINGQSPEQFF. The CDR3 DNA follows: TGTGCCAGTAGTATCAACGGCCAGTCTCCTGAGCAGTTCTTC.

This clonotype was picked up many times. This chain uses TRBV30 with TRBJ2-3; D unresolved. CDR3 length: 12 residues. Germline CDR1 GTSNPN, CDR2 SVGIG (reference sequence). V lost 0 bases and J 2 bases, leaving 3 bases between the germline ends. In DNA, the CDR3 is TGTGCCTGGAGTGTAGTCACAGATACGCAGTATTTT. Protein sequence: CAWSVVTDTQYF.

By frequency in the sample, this clonotype is medium-sized. V gene TRBV5-8 combines with J gene TRBJ1-3, with D uncertain. Germline-derived CDR1 and CDR2 are SGHTS and YDEGEE. This CDR3 comprises 14 residues. V lost 8 bases and J lost 0, with 12 bases in between. CDR3 protein: CASQPRLSGNTIYF. The CDR3, as DNA: TGTGCCAGTCAGCCAAGACTCTCTGGAAACACCATATATTTT.

This clonotype was observed at least ten times. The chain has TRBV4-2 and TRBJ1-1; no reliable D call. Germline assignment: CDR1 LGHNA and CDR2 YNFKEQ. This CDR3 has 13 residues. V dropped 0 bases and J dropped 6 bases, with 8 bases sitting between them. The CDR3 loop is CASSQDLDAEAFF. The CDR3, as DNA: TGTGCCAGCAGCCAAGACTTAGACGCTGAAGCTTTCTTT.

This clonotype was detected a few times. V gene TRBV19 combines with J gene TRBJ2-7; 10 nucleotides agree with TRBD1. Trimming removed 3 bases from V and 3 bases from J; junction bases left unmatched: 8. The CDR3 spans 16 residues. The V gene's germline CDR1 is LNHDA and CDR2 SQIVND (reference sequence). The CDR3 reads CASSMGRDRGRYEQYF. The CDR3 DNA follows: TGTGCCAGTAGTATGGGGAGGGACAGGGGCCGCTACGAGCAGTACTTC. The full variable domain, with the rest looked up from reference TRBV19 and TRBJ2-7, is DGGITQSPKYLFRKEGQNVTLSCEQNLNHDAMYWYRQDPGQGLRLIYYSQIVNDFQKGDIAEGYSVSREKKESFPLTVTSAQKNPTAFYLCASSMGRDRGRYEQYFGPGTRLTVT.

In this sample, this clonotype turned up many times. The chain links TRBV28 to TRBJ2-1, with TRBD2 identical over 11 bases. The CDR3 loop spans 15 amino acids. After removal of 6 bases from V and 9 bases from J, the junction contained 10 bases not matched to a gene. Germline-derived CDR1 and CDR2 are MDHEN and SYDVKM. In DNA form, the CDR3 reads TGTGCCAGCAGAACGACTAGCGGGGCCCGCGGTGAGCAGTTCTTC. It specifies CASRTTSGARGEQFF.

Many counts were recorded for this clonotype. The CDR3: CASSQQGYYGYTF. DNA of the CDR3: TGTGCCAGCAGCCAACAGGGGTACTATGGCTACACCTTC. The V call is TRBV14, the J call TRBJ1-2, with a weak D call TRBD1 (6 bases). Per the germline V gene, CDR1 is SGHDN and CDR2 is FVKESK. The CDR3 length is 13 residues. The V end was cut by 2 bases, the J end by 3 bases, with 7 bases between.

By its share, this clonotype is medium-sized (0.01 to 0.1%). J is TRBJ1-1 and V is TRBV28; no reliable D call. Germline CDR1 reads MDHEN; CDR2 reads SYDVKM. Trimming removed 5 bases at V and 1 base at J, with 11 bases between. The CDR3 runs to 14 residues. The CDR3 is CASSNIQGNTEAFF. The DNA of the CDR3 is TGTGCCAGCAGTAACATACAAGGGAACACTGAAGCTTTCTTT.

This clonotype was counted at least ten times. The gene calls are TRBV6-6 and TRBJ2-1; TRBD1 aligns across 9 bases. With V trimmed by 5 bases and J by 8 bases, 10 bases remained unmatched. CDR3 length: 15 amino acids. In germline, CDR1 is MNHNY, CDR2 SVGAGI (reference sequence). The CDR3 spells CASSDTGGAGDEQFF. As DNA, the CDR3 is TGTGCCAGCAGTGACACAGGGGGCGCAGGCGATGAGCAGTTCTTC.

The chain uses TRBV11-2 and TRBJ2-7; D remains unclear. The V and J ends lost 5 bases and 0 bases respectively, with 17 bases between them. Germline CDR1 and CDR2: SGHAT and FQNNGV. The CDR3 covers 16 residues. In nucleotides, the CDR3 is TGTGCCAGCAGCCCCGGCATCGGAGTAAGCTCCTACGAGCAGTACTTC. Its translation: CASSPGIGVSSYEQYF.